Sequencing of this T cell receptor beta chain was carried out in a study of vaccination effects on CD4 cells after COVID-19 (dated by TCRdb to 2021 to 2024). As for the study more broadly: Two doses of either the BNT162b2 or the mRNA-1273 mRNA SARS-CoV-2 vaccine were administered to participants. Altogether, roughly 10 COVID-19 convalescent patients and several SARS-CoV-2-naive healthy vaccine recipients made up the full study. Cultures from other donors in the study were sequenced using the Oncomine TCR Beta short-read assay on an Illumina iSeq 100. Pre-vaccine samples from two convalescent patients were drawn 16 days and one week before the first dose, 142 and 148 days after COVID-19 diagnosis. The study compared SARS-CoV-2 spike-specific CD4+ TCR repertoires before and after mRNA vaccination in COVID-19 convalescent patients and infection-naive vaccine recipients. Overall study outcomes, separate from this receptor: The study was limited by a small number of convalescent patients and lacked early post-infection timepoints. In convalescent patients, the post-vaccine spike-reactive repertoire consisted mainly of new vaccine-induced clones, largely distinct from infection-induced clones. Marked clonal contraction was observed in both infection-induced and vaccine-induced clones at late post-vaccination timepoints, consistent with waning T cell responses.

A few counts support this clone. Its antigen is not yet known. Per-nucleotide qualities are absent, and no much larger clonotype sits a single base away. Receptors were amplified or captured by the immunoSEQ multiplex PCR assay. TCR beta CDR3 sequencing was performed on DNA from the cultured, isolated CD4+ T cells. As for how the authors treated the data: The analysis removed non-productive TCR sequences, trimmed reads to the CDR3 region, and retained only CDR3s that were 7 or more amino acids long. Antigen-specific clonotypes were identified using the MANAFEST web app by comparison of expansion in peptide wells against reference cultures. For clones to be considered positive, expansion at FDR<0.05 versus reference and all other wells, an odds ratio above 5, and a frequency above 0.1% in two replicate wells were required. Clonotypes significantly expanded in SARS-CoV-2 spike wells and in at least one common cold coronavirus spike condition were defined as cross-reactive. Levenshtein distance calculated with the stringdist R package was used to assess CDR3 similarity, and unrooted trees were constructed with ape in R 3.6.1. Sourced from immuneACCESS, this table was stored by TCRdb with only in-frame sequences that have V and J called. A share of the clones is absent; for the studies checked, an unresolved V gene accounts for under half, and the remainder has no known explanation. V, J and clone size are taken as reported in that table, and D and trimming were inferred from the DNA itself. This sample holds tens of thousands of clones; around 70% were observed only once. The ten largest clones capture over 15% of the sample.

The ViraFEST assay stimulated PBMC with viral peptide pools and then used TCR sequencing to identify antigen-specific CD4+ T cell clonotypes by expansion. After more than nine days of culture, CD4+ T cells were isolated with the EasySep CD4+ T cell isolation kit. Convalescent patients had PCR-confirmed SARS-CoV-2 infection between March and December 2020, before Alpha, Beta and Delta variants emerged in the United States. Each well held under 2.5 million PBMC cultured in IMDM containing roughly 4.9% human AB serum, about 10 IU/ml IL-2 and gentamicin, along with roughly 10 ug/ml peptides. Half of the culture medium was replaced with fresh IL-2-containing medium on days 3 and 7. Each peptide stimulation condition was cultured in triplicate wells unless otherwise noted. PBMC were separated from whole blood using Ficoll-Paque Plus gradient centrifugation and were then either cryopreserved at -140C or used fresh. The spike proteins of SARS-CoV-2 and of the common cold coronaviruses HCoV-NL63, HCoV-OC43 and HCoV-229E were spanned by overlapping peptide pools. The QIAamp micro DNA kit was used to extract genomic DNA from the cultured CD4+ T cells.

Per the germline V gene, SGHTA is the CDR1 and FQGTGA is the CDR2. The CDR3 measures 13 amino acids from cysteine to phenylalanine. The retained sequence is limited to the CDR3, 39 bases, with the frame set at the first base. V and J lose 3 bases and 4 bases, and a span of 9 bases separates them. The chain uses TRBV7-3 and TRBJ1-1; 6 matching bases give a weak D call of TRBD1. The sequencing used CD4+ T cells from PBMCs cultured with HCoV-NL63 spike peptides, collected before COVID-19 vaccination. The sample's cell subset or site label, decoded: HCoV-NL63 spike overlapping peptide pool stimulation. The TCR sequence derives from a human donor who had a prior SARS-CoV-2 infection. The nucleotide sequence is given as TGTGCCAGCAGCTTCCAGGGGTCCACTGAAGCTTTCTTT. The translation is CASSFQGSTEAFF.